This TCR beta chain derives from a study of naive and memory T cell subsets. Sequential positive selection took CD4 T cells first, then CD8 T cells. On this clonotype: The target antigen is unknown.

Trimming cost V 5 bases and J 6 bases; bases outside gene matches: 6. This CDR3 contains 14 residues. The germline V gene has CDR1 SGHTA and CDR2 FQGNSA. Both TRBC1 and TRBC2 were covered by a beta constant-region primer of two equimolar oligonucleotides. The ligated cDNA underwent four PCR rounds using SP2 and nested alpha and beta constant-region primers. Each CDR3 protein gets one entry after TCRdb re-called the UMI-ligation and nested PCR reads with MiXCR. The top ten hold about 0.11% of the sample, which has 140,000 to 150,000 distinct CDR3 sequences, approximately 22% seen once. The study, taken as a whole, reports: Especially in CD8 cells, naive repertoires contained a few larger clonotypes, possibly CD45RA-re-expressing memory cells.

Specimen: naive CD4+ T cells from blood. The chain links TRBV7-2 to TRBJ2-7; 11 nucleotides agree with TRBD2. The TCR sequence derives from a human donor in good health. The CDR3 loop is CASSLTSGSFEQYF. The DNA for the CDR3 is TGTGCCAGCAGCCTAACTAGCGGGAGTTTCGAGCAGTACTTC.